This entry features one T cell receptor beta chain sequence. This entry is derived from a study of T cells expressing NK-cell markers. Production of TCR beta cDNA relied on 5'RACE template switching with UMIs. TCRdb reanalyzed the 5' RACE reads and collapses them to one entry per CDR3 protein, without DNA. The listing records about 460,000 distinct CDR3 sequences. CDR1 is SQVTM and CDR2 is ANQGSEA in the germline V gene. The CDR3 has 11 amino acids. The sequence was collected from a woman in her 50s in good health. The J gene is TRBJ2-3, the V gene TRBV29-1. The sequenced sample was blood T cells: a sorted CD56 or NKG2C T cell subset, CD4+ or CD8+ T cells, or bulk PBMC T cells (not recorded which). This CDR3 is CSVVVADTQYF.